This entry describes one T cell receptor (beta chain). The treatment is: preoperative locoregional IRX-2 cytokine immunotherapy. The sample originates from a study of preoperative IRX-2 immunotherapy in early breast cancer. This CDR3 is 13 amino acids long. Per the germline V gene, CDR1 is GTSNPN and CDR2 is SVGIG (reference sequence). V was trimmed by 2 bases and J by 0 bases, leaving 5 bases between them. Profiled with immunoSEQ multiplex PCR; TCRdb holds only in-frame clones, not every one. In the table there are around 3,000 clones, 65% to 75% of which are singletons. Specimen: tumor tissue, collected before IRX-2 immunotherapy. The chain employs TRBV30 and TRBJ1-5; D remains unclear. This TCR was recovered from a human donor with breast cancer. CDR3 loop: CAWSPDSNQPQHF. DNA of the CDR3: TGTGCCTGGAGTCCGGATAGCAATCAGCCCCAGCATTTT.